A selection of T cell receptor beta chains follows, all from one sample in a study of blood T cell repertoires in COVID-19. Here immunoSEQ multiplex PCR was the method, and the copy in TCRdb shows in-frame clones only, minus some. The sample has fewer than 250,000 clones; 75% to 85% are singletons. The specimen was peripheral blood. The receptors here all came from a human donor in a cohort sampled during active COVID-19. Each CDR3 is given with its conserved first and last residue. Each record gives: V gene, clone size, J gene, D gene, CDR3 DNA, CDR3 protein. A D gene is named only where the DNA matches it firmly. Clone size is not always given. Where it is, it says once, few, many or a class for expanded clones.

TRBV7-6,-,TRBJ2-7,TRBD1,TGTGCCAGCAGCTCAGCTGGACAGGGGGCCTACGAGCAGTACTTC,CASSSAGQGAYEQYF
TRBV23-1,-,TRBJ2-1,TRBD1,TGCGCCAGCAGTCAATCTTACAGGGGTTCTGGGGATGAGCAGTTCTTC,CASSQSYRGSGDEQFF
TRBV2,-,TRBJ2-2,-,TGTGCCAGCAGTGAAGAACAGGCGACCATCACCGGGGAGCTGTTTTTT,CASSEEQATITGELFF
TRBV5-4,few,TRBJ2-2,TRBD2,TGTGCCAGCAGCTTAGCGGGAGGCACCGGGGAGCTGTTTTTT,CASSLAGGTGELFF
TRBV6-4,-,TRBJ2-3,-,TGTGCCAGCTCCGTGGGAGACACAGTAGCAGATACGCAGTATTTT,CASSVGDTVADTQYF
TRBV5-1,-,TRBJ2-3,TRBD1,TGCGCCAGCAGCTTGGCGGGACAGATCACAGATACGCAGTATTTT,CASSLAGQITDTQYF
TRBV28,-,TRBJ2-7,TRBD2,TGTGCCAGCAGTTTACGTGAGCGGGGAATATACGAGCAGTACTTC,CASSLRERGIYEQYF
TRBV11-2,-,TRBJ1-1,-,TGTGCCAGCAGCTTAGTGGGAGCTGAAGCTTTCTTT,CASSLVGAEAFF
TRBV28,-,TRBJ2-6,-,TGTGCCAGCAGCCCCGGACAGGGAGGGCGTGGGGCCAACGTCCTGACTTTC,CASSPGQGGRGANVLTF
TRBV24-1,-,TRBJ2-5,-,TGTGCCACCAGTGACCTACAAGAGACCCAGTACTTC,CATSDLQETQYF
TRBV7-5,-,TRBJ1-1,-,TGTGCCCGCGAGGTCGCGGGGGTAATGAACACTGAAGCTTTCTTT,CAREVAGVMNTEAFF
TRBV5-1,once,TRBJ2-3,TRBD2,TGCGCCAGCAGCTTCCCCCGGACTAGCGGGACGAGAGATACGCAGTATTTT,CASSFPRTSGTRDTQYF
TRBV10-3,-,TRBJ1-2,-,TGTGCCATCAGTGAGTCGGCAGGGGATAACTATGGCTACACCTTC,CAISESAGDNYGYTF
TRBV3-1/TRBV3-2,few,TRBJ2-3,TRBD2,TGTGCCAGCAGCCAAGGTCTAGCGGTGGGAACGGATACGCAGTATTTT,CASSQGLAVGTDTQYF
TRBV11-3,-,TRBJ2-3,-,TGTGCCAGCAGCCCAGACTGGACAGATACGCAGTATTTT,CASSPDWTDTQYF
TRBV27,-,TRBJ2-7,TRBD1,TGTGCCAGCAGCCGCACAGGGGGCTTAATCGAGCAGTACTTC,CASSRTGGLIEQYF
TRBV7-9,few,TRBJ2-7,TRBD2,TGTGCCAGCAGCTTAGGACTAGCGGACGACGAGCAGTACTTC,CASSLGLADDEQYF
TRBV29-1,once,TRBJ2-5,-,TGCAGCGTTGAAAGTCAGGAGGGTGAGACCCAGTACTTC,CSVESQEGETQYF
TRBV4-1,-,TRBJ1-4,-,TGCGCCAGCAGCCAACAAAAGTTTTTCGGGGAGACTAATGAAAAACTGTTTTTT,CASSQQKFFGETNEKLFF
TRBV9,-,TRBJ2-1,TRBD1,TGTGCCAGCAGCGTAGCAGGACAGGGATTCTACAATGAGCAGTTCTTC,CASSVAGQGFYNEQFF
TRBV5-1,-,TRBJ1-4,-,TGCGCCAGCAGCCGGGGGGGAGGTTCTAATGAAAAACTGTTTTTT,CASSRGGGSNEKLFF
TRBV30,-,TRBJ2-3,TRBD2,TGTGCCTGGTGTGTCTGGGAGGGCCTCACAGATACGCAGTATTTT,CAWCVWEGLTDTQYF
TRBV18,once,TRBJ2-1,-,TGTGCCAGCTCACCACCGTTACGGGGGGCGAAAACCCGGGATGAGCAGTTCTTC,CASSPPLRGAKTRDEQFF
TRBV6-5,-,TRBJ1-5,-,TGTGCCAGCTCCGAAAGGTGGGAGACTACTCAGCCCCAGCATTTT,CASSERWETTQPQHF
TRBV19,-,TRBJ2-1,TRBD2,TGTGCCAGTAGTGTACTAGCGGGAGCCAGCTCCTACAATGAGCAGTTCTTC,CASSVLAGASSYNEQFF
TRBV27,-,TRBJ1-2,TRBD1,TGTGCCAGCAGTATTGGGACAGGCAACTATGGCTACACCTTC,CASSIGTGNYGYTF